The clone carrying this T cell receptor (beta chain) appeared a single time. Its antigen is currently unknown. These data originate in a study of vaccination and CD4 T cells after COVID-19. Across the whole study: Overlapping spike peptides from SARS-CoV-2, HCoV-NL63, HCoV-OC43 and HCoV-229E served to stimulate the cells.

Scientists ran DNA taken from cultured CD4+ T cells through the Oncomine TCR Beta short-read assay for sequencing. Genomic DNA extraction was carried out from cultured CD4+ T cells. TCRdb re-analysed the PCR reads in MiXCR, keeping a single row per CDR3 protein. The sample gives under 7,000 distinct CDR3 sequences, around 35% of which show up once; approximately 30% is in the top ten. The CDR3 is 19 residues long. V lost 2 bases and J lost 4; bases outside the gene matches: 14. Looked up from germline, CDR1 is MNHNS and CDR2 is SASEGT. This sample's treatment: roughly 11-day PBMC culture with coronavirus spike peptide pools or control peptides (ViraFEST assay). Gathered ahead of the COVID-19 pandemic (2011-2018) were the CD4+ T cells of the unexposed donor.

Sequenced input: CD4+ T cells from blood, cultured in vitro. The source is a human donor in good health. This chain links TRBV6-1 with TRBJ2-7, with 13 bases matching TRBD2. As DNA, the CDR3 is TGTGCCAGCAGTGAAAGGAGGGGGATACTAGCGGGAGGGTTGTACGAGCAGTACTTC. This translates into CASSERRGILAGGLYEQYF.